These T cell receptor beta chains were read from a single sample in a study of cytomegalovirus exposure and HLA in healthy donors. The method was immunoSEQ multiplex PCR; TCRdb's version includes in-frame clones alone and lacks a portion of them. The sample has approximately 150,000 clones, 60% to 80% seen once. The material sequenced was PBMCs. Source of these receptors: a woman aged 40 to 50 in good health and CMV-seropositive. The CDR3 runs from the conserved cysteine through the conserved F or W. A D gene is named only where the DNA matches it firmly. Not every row has a clone size; where given, it reads once, few, many or a size class.

j_call | d_call | clone_size | v_call | cdr3_aa | cdr3_nt
TRBJ2-1 | TRBD2 | - | TRBV5-5 | CASSLGPAGGPVNEQFF | TGTGCCAGCAGCTTGGGCCCAGCGGGAGGGCCGGTCAATGAGCAGTTCTTC
TRBJ1-1 | - | - | TRBV4-2 | CASSQETGNTEAFF | TGTGCCAGCAGCCAAGAGACAGGGAACACTGAAGCTTTCTTT
TRBJ2-7 | - | few | TRBV18 | CASSGQEGYEQYF | TGTGCCAGCTCCGGACAGGAGGGATACGAGCAGTACTTC
TRBJ1-1 | - | - | TRBV7-9 | CASSLVRRGTEAFF | TGTGCCAGCAGCTTAGTTCGGCGCGGCACTGAAGCTTTCTTT
TRBJ1-2 | - | - | TRBV6-1 | CASSYGGGPYGYTF | TGTGCCAGCAGTTATGGGGGGGGGCCCTATGGCTACACCTTC
TRBJ2-7 | TRBD2 | - | TRBV27 | CASTPPWGLAGYEQYF | TGTGCCAGCACCCCCCCCTGGGGACTAGCGGGCTACGAGCAGTACTTC
TRBJ2-3 | TRBD2 | few | TRBV5-1 | CASSLAPSGGGTDTQYF | TGCGCCAGCAGCTTGGCTCCTAGCGGGGGGGGCACAGATACGCAGTATTTT
TRBJ2-2 | - | - | TRBV9 | CASSEADTGELFF | TGTGCCAGCAGCGAGGCGGACACCGGGGAGCTGTTTTTT
TRBJ2-2 | - | - | TRBV2 | CASSRENTGELFF | TGTGCCAGCAGCCGCGAGAACACCGGGGAGCTGTTTTTT
TRBJ2-1 | - | - | TRBV13 | CASSLGLPLLAGNEQFF | TGTGCCAGCAGCTTAGGCCTTCCTCTTCTGGCTGGCAATGAGCAGTTCTTC
TRBJ2-3 | - | - | TRBV29-1 | CSVASEADTQYF | TGCAGCGTTGCGAGCGAGGCAGATACGCAGTATTTT
TRBJ1-4 | - | - | TRBV11-2 | CASSLRASPSTEKLFF | TGTGCCAGCAGCCTACGCGCCTCCCCGTCCACCGAAAAACTGTTTTTT
TRBJ2-4 | - | once | TRBV4-3 | CASSQDGASGGATIQYF | TGCGCCAGCAGCCAAGATGGGGCGAGCGGCGGGGCAACCATTCAGTACTTC
TRBJ2-7 | - | - | TRBV2 | CASSDSADEQYF | TGTGCCAGCAGCGACTCAGCGGACGAGCAGTACTTC
TRBJ2-5 | - | - | TRBV7-2 | CASSLVVETQYF | TGTGCCAGCAGCTTAGTAGTGGAGACCCAGTACTTC
TRBJ1-1 | - | few | TRBV29-1 | CSVDRGTEAFF | TGCAGCGTTGATAGGGGAACTGAAGCTTTCTTT
TRBJ2-7 | TRBD1 | once | TRBV19 | CASSPEDRGSSYEQYF | TGTGCCAGTAGTCCCGAGGACAGGGGGAGCTCCTACGAGCAGTACTTC
TRBJ2-2 | - | - | TRBV7-9 | CSSSLTAGELFF | TGTTCCAGCAGCTTAACGGCCGGGGAGCTGTTTTTT
TRBJ1-1 | - | - | TRBV6-6 | CASSRQAMNTEAFF | TGTGCCAGCAGTCGACAGGCCATGAACACTGAAGCTTTCTTT
TRBJ2-2 | - | - | TRBV10-1 | CASSEAGVVNTGELFF | TGCGCCAGCAGTGAGGCAGGGGTCGTTAACACCGGGGAGCTGTTTTTT
TRBJ2-2 | TRBD1 | - | TRBV5-1 | CASSPGQAGELFF | TGCGCCAGCAGCCCGGGACAGGCCGGGGAGCTGTTTTTT
TRBJ1-4 | TRBD1 | - | TRBV18 | CASSPTGQPNEKLFF | TGTGCCAGCTCACCCACGGGACAGCCTAATGAAAAACTGTTTTTT
TRBJ1-1 | - | few | TRBV30 | CARDRAGTEAFF | TGTGCCAGAGACCGGGCGGGCACTGAAGCTTTCTTT
TRBJ1-5 | - | - | TRBV4-3 | CASSQEAGTSQPQHF | TGCGCCAGCAGCCAAGAGGCAGGGACTAGTCAGCCCCAGCATTTT
TRBJ2-2 | - | - | TRBV5-6 | CASRPRQSTGELFF | TGTGCCAGCCGGCCGAGACAAAGCACCGGGGAGCTGTTTTTT
TRBJ1-5 | - | - | TRBV9 | CASSVSGLVGQPQHF | TGTGCCAGCAGCGTATCGGGATTGGTTGGGCAGCCCCAGCATTTT
TRBJ2-1 | - | - | TRBV5-1 | CASSLGGVSSYNEQFF | TGCGCCAGCAGCTTGGGCGGGGTCAGCTCCTACAATGAGCAGTTCTTC
TRBJ1-6 | TRBD1 | once | TRBV9 | CASSVGGTGLSPLHF | TGTGCCAGCAGCGTAGGAGGGACAGGGTTATCACCCCTCCACTTT
TRBJ2-5 | - | - | TRBV7-9 | CASSAALFQGAQYF | TGTGCCAGCAGCGCGGCGCTTTTCCAAGGGGCCCAGTACTTC
TRBJ2-3 | TRBD2 | - | TRBV13 | CASRNLAGGPTDTQYF | TGTGCCAGCAGAAACCTAGCGGGGGGGCCTACGGATACGCAGTATTTT
TRBJ2-1 | - | - | TRBV19 | CACWQPGINEQFF | TGTGCCTGCTGGCAGCCGGGTATCAATGAGCAGTTCTTC
TRBJ2-3 | TRBD1 | once | TRBV4-1 | CASSSSTGPSTDTQYF | TGCGCCAGCAGCTCTTCGACAGGGCCGAGCACAGATACGCAGTATTTT
TRBJ2-2 | - | - | TRBV11-2 | CASHAAGELFF | TGTGCCAGTCACGCGGCCGGGGAGCTGTTTTTT